These 8 T cell receptor beta chains share one sample of origin, sequenced in a study of Graves' ophthalmopathy and Graves' hyperthyroidism. For repertoire sequencing, the TCR beta CDR3 regions were amplified from RNA transcripts. HTBI-primed first-round RT-PCR preceded second-round multiplex PCR. Using its own MiXCR run on the multiplex PCR reads, TCRdb lists one record per CDR3 protein. The sample lists some 170,000 distinct CDR3 sequences, 35% to 45% occurring once. What was sequenced was peripheral blood. The receptors derive from a man aged 25 to 40 with Graves' ophthalmopathy.

The CDR3 here is CASSFPTGGNYGYTF. The CDR3 DNA sequence: TGTGCCAGCAGCTTCCCGACAGGGGGGAACTATGGCTACACCTTC. The chain joins TRBV11-2 to TRBJ1-2; the match to TRBD1 covers 9 bases. After removal of 3 bases from V and 2 bases from J, the junction contained 4 bases not matched to a gene. The CDR3 loop spans 15 amino acids. CDR1 is SGHAT, CDR2 FQNNGV, per germline.

There are many counts of this clonotype. This chain joins TRBV12-3 or TRBV12-4 and TRBJ2-7; possibly TRBD1 for D (6 bases). V lost 5 bases to trimming and J lost 5 bases, with 13 bases between them. The CDR3 has 13 residues. CDR3 in amino acids: CASSNRAPNEQYF. The CDR3 DNA reads as TGTGCCAGCAGTAACAGGGCTCCCAACGAGCAGTACTTC.

This clonotype was found many times. The V call is TRBV20-1, the J call TRBJ1-3; 7 bases are shared with TRBD1. CDR1 is DFQATT and CDR2 is SNEGSKA in the germline V gene (reference sequence). The junction had 7 bases not matched to a gene; V was cut back by 6 bases and J by 2 bases. This CDR3 is 14 amino acids long. The CDR3 reads CSARKTGTGNTIYF. The DNA for the CDR3 is TGCAGTGCCAGAAAGACAGGGACTGGAAACACCATATATTTT.

Ten or more counts support this clonotype. V is TRBV6-1 and J is TRBJ1-3; D call uncertain. The CDR3 consists of 15 residues. Germline V gene data show CDR1 as MNHNS and CDR2 as SASEGT. The V end was cut by 1 base, the J end by 7 bases, with 14 bases between. The CDR3 protein is CASSEERTLVNTIYF. In DNA, the CDR3 is TGTGCCAGCAGTGAAGAGAGGACCCTTGTCAACACCATATATTTT.

The V and J genes are TRBV4-1 and TRBJ1-5; 7 bases line up with TRBD1. V lost 4 bases, J lost 0 bases, and 15 bases stayed unmatched. The CDR3 runs 19 residues. CDR1 MGHRA and CDR2 YSYEKL come from the germline V gene. CDR3 DNA sequence: TGCGCCAGCAGCCTCCACGTGGTCAGGGGGTCCTATAGCAATCAGCCCCAGCATTTT. Residues: CASSLHVVRGSYSNQPQHF.

This clonotype was counted at least ten times. The chain combines TRBV7-2 with TRBJ1-1, with TRBD1 as a possible D gene (5 bases). The CDR3 runs 16 residues. Trimming left V 2 bases short and J 7 bases short, with 20 bases between. The germline CDR1 and CDR2 sequences are SGHTA and FQGNSA. For the CDR3, the DNA is TGTGCCAGCAGCTTAAGTACGACAGCCAACAAAAATGAAGCTTTCTTT. Amino acids: CASSLSTTANKNEAFF. Full variable domain (missing parts from reference TRBV7-2 and TRBJ1-1): GAGVSQSPSNKVTEKGKDVELRCDPISGHTALYWYRQSLGQGLEFLIYFQGNSAPDKSGLPSDRFSAERTGGSVSTLTIQRTQQEDSAVYLCASSLSTTANKNEAFFGQGTRLTVV.

This clonotype showed up many times. The CDR3 DNA is TGTGCCAGCAGCCAGGGACTAGCTTCCGAGCAGTACTTC. Translating it yields CASSQGLASEQYF. The rearrangement joins TRBV14 to TRBJ2-7, with TRBD2 identical over 9 bases. Germline CDR1 is SGHDN and CDR2 is FVKESK. The CDR3 covers 13 residues. Trimming took 3 bases from V and 6 from J; bases not matched to a gene: 3.

This clonotype was counted ten times or more. The rearrangement links TRBV11-2 to TRBJ2-7; D unresolved. Germline CDR1 SGHAT, CDR2 FQNNGV. There are 14 residues in the CDR3. V was shortened by 1 base and J by 4 bases, with 11 bases between the two germline ends. CDR3 sequence (DNA): TGTGCCAGCAGCTTAGTAGGAGAGAAATACGAGCAGTACTTC. Its protein is CASSLVGEKYEQYF.